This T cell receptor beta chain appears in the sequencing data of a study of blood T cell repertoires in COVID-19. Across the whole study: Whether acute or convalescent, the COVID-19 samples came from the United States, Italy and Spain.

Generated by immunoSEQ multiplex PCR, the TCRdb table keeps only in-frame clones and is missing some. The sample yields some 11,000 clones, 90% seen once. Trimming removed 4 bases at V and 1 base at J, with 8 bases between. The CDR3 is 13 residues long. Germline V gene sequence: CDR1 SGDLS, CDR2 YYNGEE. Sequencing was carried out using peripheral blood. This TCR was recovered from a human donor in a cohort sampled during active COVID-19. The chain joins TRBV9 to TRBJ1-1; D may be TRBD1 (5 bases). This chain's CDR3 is CASSLDRNTEAFF. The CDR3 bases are TGTGCCAGCAGCCTCGACAGGAACACTGAAGCTTTCTTT.